This T cell receptor (beta chain) came from a study of T cell responses to AZD1222 COVID-19 vaccine. Points from the study as a whole: The span of vaccine-associated CD4 TCRs extended across spike, with dominance at 160-218 and 743-854. A mostly white British donor set with more females was recruited, and clonal diversity was possibly underestimated.

V was trimmed by 2 bases and J by 2 bases, leaving 7 bases between them. The CDR3 runs to 14 residues. Germline V gene lookup returns CDR1 LGHNT and CDR2 FRNRAP. Second doses that came at about 4 or about 12 weeks were put together. Note on this clone: What it binds is unknown.

Sequencing was performed with immunoSEQ multiplex PCR; in TCRdb, only in-frame clones are kept and a portion is missing. The sample holds some 150,000 clones, roughly 88% seen once. The sample consisted of peripheral blood, taken 28 days after the second AZD1222 dose. The rearrangement uses TRBV12-5 and TRBJ1-5; the D is unclear. The sequence was collected from an adult who received the AZD1222 COVID-19 vaccine. CDR3 amino acids: CASGLRVGNQPQHF. The CDR3 coding sequence is TGTGCTAGTGGTTTGAGGGTTGGCAATCAGCCCCAGCATTTT.